This T cell receptor (beta chain) was obtained from a study of T cells in Graves' hyperthyroidism and ophthalmopathy. This clonotype was recorded a few times. No antigen is known for it. Patients with uncontrolled infections, other autoimmune diseases, pregnancy or lactation were excluded. Diagnosing involved the use of clinical symptoms, serum thyroxine and TRAb, thyroid ultrasound and orbital computed tomography. Whole-study results and caveats: Most expanded thyroid clonotypes above 0.001 also appeared in blood.

What was amplified from RNA transcripts were TCR beta CDR3 regions. The primer set for the first-round RT-PCR of the TCR CDR3 was HTBI. TCRdb reanalysed the multiplex PCR reads using MiXCR and keeps one entry per CDR3 protein. The sample contains roughly 510,000 distinct CDR3 sequences, 35% to 50% of which appear only once. V was clipped by 7 bases and J by 2 bases, with 11 bases between them. CDR3 length: 13 amino acids. In germline, CDR1 is ENHRY, CDR2 SYGVKD. The specimen was peripheral blood or thyroid tissue (not recorded which). The sequence derives from an adult woman with Graves' disease, either hyperthyroidism or ophthalmopathy (not recorded which). The rearrangement links TRBV10-3 to TRBJ1-1, with D perhaps matching TRBD1 (5 bases). CDR3 bases: TGTGCCATCACAGCAGGGAGCAACACTGAAGCTTTCTTT. This encodes CAITAGSNTEAFF.